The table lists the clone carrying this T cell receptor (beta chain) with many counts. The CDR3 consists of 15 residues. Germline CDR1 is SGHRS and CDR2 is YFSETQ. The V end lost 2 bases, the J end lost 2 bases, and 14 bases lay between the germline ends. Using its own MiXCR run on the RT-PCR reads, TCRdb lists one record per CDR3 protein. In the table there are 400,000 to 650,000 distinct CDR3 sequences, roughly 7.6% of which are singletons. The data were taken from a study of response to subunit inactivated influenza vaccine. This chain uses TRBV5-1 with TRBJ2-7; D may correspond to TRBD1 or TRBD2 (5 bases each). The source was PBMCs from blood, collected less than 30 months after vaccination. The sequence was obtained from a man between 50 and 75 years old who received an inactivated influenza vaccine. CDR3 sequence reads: CASSFQRGSTYEQYF. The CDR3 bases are TGCGCCAGCAGCTTTCAGAGGGGATCGACCTACGAGCAGTACTTC.